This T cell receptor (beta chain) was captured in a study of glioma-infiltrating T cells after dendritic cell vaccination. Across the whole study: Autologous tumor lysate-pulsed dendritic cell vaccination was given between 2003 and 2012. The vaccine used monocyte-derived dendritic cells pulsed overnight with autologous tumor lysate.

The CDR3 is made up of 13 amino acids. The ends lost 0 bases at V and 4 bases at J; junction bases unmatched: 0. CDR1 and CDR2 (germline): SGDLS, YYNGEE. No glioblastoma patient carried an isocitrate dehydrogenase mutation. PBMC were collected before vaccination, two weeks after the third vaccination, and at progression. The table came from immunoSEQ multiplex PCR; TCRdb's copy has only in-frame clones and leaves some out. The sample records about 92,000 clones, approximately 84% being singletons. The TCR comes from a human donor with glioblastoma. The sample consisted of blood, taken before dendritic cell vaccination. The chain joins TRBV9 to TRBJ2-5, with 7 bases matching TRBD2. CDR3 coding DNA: TGTGCCAGCAGCGTAGGGGGGGGAGAGACCCAGTACTTC. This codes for CASSVGGGETQYF.